This TCR beta chain appears in the sequencing data of a study of cytomegalovirus exposure and HLA in healthy donors. Study-wide findings and caveats: Segments of the TCR beta V type were, in most cases, productive about 87% or about 30% of the time in an earlier analysis. Most likely, a cluster of highly shared sequence variants arose as a sequencing artifact. Roughly even sequencing depth across donors was the assumption behind the presence/absence analyses.

A remark on this clone: Its antigen is undetermined. An end of the junction does not agree with germline; a read error may underlie this.

Both 60 Vbeta primers and 13 Jbeta primers went into the PCR. Using immunoSEQ multiplex PCR, the repertoire was profiled, and TCRdb retains in-frame clones only, with some absent. Among about 120,000 clones listed, 65% to 90% were seen once. Germline lookup yields CDR1 SEHNR and CDR2 FQNEAQ (reference sequence). CDR3 length: 13 residues. The receptor was isolated from a woman aged 30 to 39 in good health and CMV-seronegative. The source material was PBMCs. This chain links TRBV7-9 with TRBJ2-7; 8 nucleotides align to TRBD2. The CDR3 region is CSSSKGLAYEQYF. The CDR3 nucleotides read TGTTCCAGCAGCAAGGGACTAGCCTACGAGCAGTACTTC.